Following are 26 T cell receptor beta chains from one sample sequenced in a study of blood T cell repertoires in COVID-19. The method was immunoSEQ multiplex PCR; TCRdb's version includes in-frame clones alone and lacks a portion of them. Of 75,000 to 100,000 clones listed, approximately 82% are singletons. The sequenced sample was peripheral blood. The receptors were sampled from a middle-aged man with active or convalescent COVID-19.

Points on this clone: The same CDR3 also results from other DNA sequences found in this sample. The genes are TRBV28 and TRBJ2-7, with 8 bases identical to TRBD2. This CDR3 spans 15 amino acids. The junction had 4 bases not matched to a gene; V was cut back by 1 base and J by 2 bases. Germline CDR1 MDHEN, CDR2 SYDVKM. CDR3 nucleotides: TGTGCCAGCAGTTTATCGGGCGGGGGGACCTACGAGCAGTACTTC. This translates into CASSLSGGGTYEQYF.

The rearrangement joins TRBV7-2 to TRBJ1-6; D remains ambiguous. The CDR3 sequence is 15 residues long. The germline gives CDR1 SGHTA, CDR2 FQGNSA. Trimming cost V 2 bases and J 8 bases, with 13 bases left between them. The CDR3 DNA sequence: TGTGCCAGCAGCTTAAGTGAGATACGGGATTCACCCCTCCACTTT. It encodes CASSLSEIRDSPLHF.

The CDR3 reads CASSRGQVREKLFF. The CDR3 bases are TGTGCCAGTAGTCGGGGACAGGTGCGGGAAAAACTGTTTTTT. This chain uses TRBV19 with TRBJ1-4; 8 bases map to TRBD1. Per germline, CDR1 LNHDA and CDR2 SQIVND (reference sequence). This CDR3 has 14 residues. With 5 bases clipped from V and 8 bases from J, the junction kept 7 bases outside the gene matches.

CDR3 in amino acids: CASSGDGRGYGYTF. The CDR3 DNA reads TGTGCCAGCAGTGGTGACGGCCGGGGCTATGGCTACACCTTC. The rearrangement joins TRBV2 to TRBJ1-2; D is ambiguous. CDR3 size: 14 residues. The germline V gene encodes CDR1 SNHLY and CDR2 FYNNEI. Trimming left V 4 bases short and J 4 bases short, with 13 bases between.

The V and J genes are TRBV6-4 and TRBJ1-4; D call uncertain. Germline-derived CDR1 and CDR2 are MRHNA and SNTAGT. Trimming removed 1 base from V and 7 bases from J, with 19 bases in between. CDR3 length equals 17 residues. The chain's CDR3 is CASSDLSPGSAGEKLFF. The CDR3 nucleotides are TGTGCCAGCAGTGACTTATCCCCCGGGAGTGCAGGTGAAAAACTGTTTTTT.

The chain employs TRBV28 and TRBJ1-5; weak D call: TRBD1 (5 bases). CDR3 length: 17 amino acids. Germline loops: CDR1 MDHEN, CDR2 SYDVKM. V shed 5 bases and J shed 2 bases, with 19 bases lying between them. The CDR3 DNA is TGTGCCAGCAGTCCCCAGGGACTCACGAGGGGCAATCAGCCCCAGCATTTT. This encodes CASSPQGLTRGNQPQHF.

The V and J genes are TRBV5-1 and TRBJ2-7, with D perhaps TRBD2 (6 bases). V lost 1 base, J lost 3 bases, and 8 bases lay in between. This CDR3 region has 13 residues. The germline V gene has CDR1 SGHRS and CDR2 YFSETQ. CDR3 in DNA: TGCGCCAGCAGCTTGACGGAGGGCTACGAGCAGTACGTC. Translation gives CASSLTEGYEQYV.

In this sample, this clone turned up a few times. The rearrangement uses TRBV5-4 and TRBJ1-6; perhaps TRBD1 as D (5 bases). V lost 1 base, J lost 8 bases, and 10 bases lay in between. Germline V gives CDR1 SGHNT, CDR2 YYREEE (reference sequence). This CDR3 has 14 amino acids. DNA of the CDR3: TGTGCCAGCAGCTTGCGGGGGGTGGATTCACCCCTCCACTTT. Residues: CASSLRGVDSPLHF.

The chain has TRBV12-3 or TRBV12-4 and TRBJ2-3, with unresolved D. This CDR3 contains 12 residues. V lost 5 bases to trimming and J lost 4 bases, with 7 bases between them. The CDR3 reads CASSPVSDTQYF. DNA of the CDR3: TGTGCCAGCAGTCCCGTGTCAGATACGCAGTATTTT.

V is TRBV7-8 and J is TRBJ2-4; possibly TRBD1 for D (6 bases). Germline V CDR1 and CDR2: SGHVS, FQNEAQ. The CDR3 extends over 17 amino acids. V lost 1 base to trimming and J lost 3 bases, with 16 bases between them. The CDR3 DNA follows: TGTGCCAGCAGCTTAGGTTATAAAGGGGGTAGCAAAAACATTCAGTACTTC. It translates to CASSLGYKGGSKNIQYF.

There are a few counts of this clone. As DNA, the CDR3 is TGTGCCACCAGCCATGAAGGGGCCTACAATGAGCAGTTCTTC. It is translated as CATSHEGAYNEQFF. The chain recombines TRBV15 with TRBJ2-1, with D perhaps matching TRBD1 (5 bases). The germline V gene encodes CDR1 LNHNV and CDR2 YYDKDF (reference sequence). The CDR3 runs 14 residues. Trimming took off 5 bases at V and 2 bases at J, with 10 bases between the two ends.

J is TRBJ1-1 and V is TRBV2, with D tentatively TRBD1 (6 bases). V lost 3 bases and J lost 3, with 8 bases in between. The CDR3 contains 13 residues. The germline V gene has CDR1 SNHLY and CDR2 FYNNEI. CDR3 amino acids: CASSETGYTEAFF. Written as DNA, the CDR3 is TGTGCCAGCAGTGAGACAGGTTACACTGAAGCTTTCTTT. The whole variable domain, remainder taken from reference TRBV2 and TRBJ1-1, is EPEVTQTPSHQVTQMGQEVILRCVPISNHLYFYWYRQILGQKVEFLVSFYNNEISEKSEIFDDQFSVERPDGSNFTLKIRSTKLEDSAMYFCASSETGYTEAFFGQGTRLTVV.

This chain uses TRBV7-2 with TRBJ2-1; 9 positions agree with TRBD2. The CDR3 is 15 amino acids. Germline V CDR1 and CDR2: SGHTA, FQGNSA. J lost 6 bases, V lost 5 bases, and 8 bases had no gene match. CDR3 in DNA: TGTGCCAGCAGCGGTAGCGGGGGCGGGGTCAATGAGCAGTTCTTC. Translating gives CASSGSGGGVNEQFF.

This clone was seen once. This chain connects TRBV28 to TRBJ1-2, with 7 bases matching TRBD1. The CDR3 sequence is 11 residues long. Looked up from germline, CDR1 is MDHEN and CDR2 is SYDVKM. V shed 7 bases and J 7 bases; nucleotides not matched to a gene: 3. The CDR3 protein is CASTDRAGYTF. The CDR3 nucleotides read TGTGCCAGCACCGACAGGGCTGGCTACACCTTC.

The genes are TRBV28 and TRBJ2-7, with 9 bases identical to TRBD1. The CDR3 sequence is 15 residues long. V was pared by 6 bases and J by 1 base, with 7 bases of the junction left unmatched. CDR1 is MDHEN, CDR2 SYDVKM, per germline. The CDR3 sequence is CASSPGQGPSYEQYV. CDR3 sequence (DNA): TGTGCCAGCAGCCCAGGACAGGGGCCGTCCTACGAGCAGTACGTC.

The rearrangement joins TRBV5-1 to TRBJ1-6; no reliable D call. The V end lost 1 base, the J end lost 8 bases, and 7 bases lay between the germline ends. Germline loops: CDR1 SGHRS, CDR2 YFSETQ. This CDR3 region has 13 residues. The CDR3 here is CASSLTVDSPLHF. CDR3 DNA sequence: TGCGCCAGCAGCTTGACGGTAGATTCACCCCTCCACTTT.

The CDR3 reads CASRLQGEVTGELFF. For the CDR3, the DNA is TGCGCCAGCCGGTTACAGGGAGAGGTCACCGGGGAGCTGTTTTTT. The chain has TRBV4-1 and TRBJ2-2, with TRBD1 as a possible D gene (6 bases). Germline CDR1 MGHRA, CDR2 YSYEKL. The CDR3 has 15 residues. Trimming cost V 8 bases and J 4 bases, with 17 bases left between them.

The V gene is TRBV28, the J gene TRBJ1-5, with D unresolved. CDR3 length equals 16 residues. CDR1 is MDHEN and CDR2 is SYDVKM in the germline V gene. With 0 bases removed from V and 2 bases from J, the gap between germline ends came to 11 bases. In DNA form, the CDR3 reads TGTGCCAGCAGTTTATGGGCTGGGGAGGGCAATCAGCCCCAGCATTTT. Translated: CASSLWAGEGNQPQHF.

This clone has a handful of counts. The chain employs TRBV6-5 and TRBJ1-1, with 7 bases fitting TRBD1. The V gene's germline CDR1 is MNHEY and CDR2 SVGAGI. After removal of 8 bases from V and 7 bases from J, the junction contained 10 bases not matched to a gene. This CDR3 spans 13 amino acids. CDR3 region: CASRGQAGYEAFF. CDR3 bases: TGTGCCAGCCGCGGACAGGCGGGGTATGAAGCTTTCTTT.

V gene TRBV6-1 combines with J gene TRBJ1-1, with 10 bases fitting TRBD1. V gave up 7 bases and J gave up 11 bases; unmatched junction bases: 7. Germline assignment: CDR1 MNHNS and CDR2 SASEGT. The CDR3 length is 12 residues. The CDR3 bases are TGTGCCAGCACTGGGACAGGGGAGACGGCTTTCTTT. Amino acid sequence: CASTGTGETAFF.

The chain couples TRBV6-5 to TRBJ2-2; perhaps TRBD1 as D (6 bases). CDR1 is MNHEY and CDR2 is SVGAGI in the germline V gene. There are 16 residues in the CDR3. V was trimmed by 2 bases and J by 0 bases, leaving 10 bases between them. The CDR3 protein is CASSYRWTANTGELFF. The CDR3 coding sequence is TGTGCCAGCAGTTACCGGTGGACAGCGAACACCGGGGAGCTGTTTTTT.

This rearrangement joins TRBV6-5 to TRBJ1-2; D may be TRBD1 (5 bases). The V and J ends lost 6 bases and 8 bases respectively, with 19 bases between them. The CDR3 extends over 14 amino acids. CDR1 is MNHEY and CDR2 is SVGAGI in the germline V gene. Here the CDR3 reads CASRIPGGDFGYTF. CDR3 bases: TGTGCCAGCAGGATCCCCGGGGGGGATTTCGGCTACACCTTC.

This rearrangement joins TRBV3-1 (or the pseudogene TRBV3-2) to TRBJ1-4; no clear D gene. Trimming took off 0 bases at V and 0 bases at J, with 2 bases between the two ends. The germline V gene encodes CDR1 LGHDT and CDR2 YNNKEL (reference sequence). The CDR3 totals 14 residues. The CDR3 DNA sequence: TGTGCCAGCAGCCAAGATACAACTAATGAAAAACTGTTTTTT. Its translation is CASSQDTTNEKLFF.

The chain combines TRBV6-2 or TRBV6-3 with TRBJ2-1; D is perhaps TRBD2 (6 bases). Germline CDR1 MNHEY, CDR2 SVGEGT. Trimming left V 6 bases short and J 1 base short, with 13 bases between. CDR3 length: 15 residues. The CDR3 spells CASSAPGLSYNEQFF. CDR3 DNA: TGTGCCAGCAGCGCACCGGGACTTTCCTACAATGAGCAGTTCTTC.

The J gene is TRBJ2-3, the V gene TRBV29-1; 10 bases fit TRBD2. V gave up 6 bases and J gave up 1 base; unmatched junction bases: 19. The CDR3 has 19 residues. Germline V lookup: CDR1 SQVTM, CDR2 ANQGSEA. This CDR3 is CSVHQSWTSGEHGTDTQYF. The CDR3 DNA reads TGCAGCGTGCACCAATCGTGGACTAGCGGAGAACATGGCACAGATACGCAGTATTTT.

This chain uses TRBV7-2 with TRBJ1-1; D not certain. V lost 1 base and J 5 bases, leaving 14 bases between the germline ends. CDR3 length: 15 residues. CDR1 is SGHTA, CDR2 FQGNSA, per germline. CDR3 in amino acids: CASSLGGLGRTEAFF. In nucleotides, the CDR3 is TGTGCCAGCAGCTTAGGAGGGTTAGGAAGGACTGAAGCTTTCTTT.